This T cell receptor beta chain is from a study of T-cell memory formation after mild COVID-19. Whole-study results and caveats: Later expanders leaned CD4+, whereas day 15 to 85 contracting clones were balanced CD4/CD8.

From 5'RACE with constant-segment primers came TCR alpha and TCR beta cDNA libraries that carried sample barcodes and UMIs. TCRdb reanalysed the 5' RACE reads using MiXCR and keeps one entry per CDR3 protein. The sample yields around 390,000 distinct CDR3 sequences, roughly 15% seen once. On this clonotype itself: Its antigen is not known.

Sequencing was performed on PBMCs or a T cell subset sorted from them (not recorded which). The sequence derives from a man between 18 and 35 years old who had mild COVID-19 (a few samples of this study predate the infection). Cell type and time point are not known.

CDR3 residues: CASLAGASGDTQYF. The CDR3 bases are TGTGCCAGCCTAGCGGGGGCCTCGGGAGATACGCAGTATTTT. The rearrangement links TRBV6-6 to TRBJ2-3; 10 nucleotides line up with TRBD2. CDR1 and CDR2 (germline): MNHNY, SVGAGI (reference sequence). The V and J ends lost 8 bases and 5 bases, in that order; junction bases with no gene match: 7. CDR3 size: 14 residues.